This entry is about one TCR beta chain. V gave up 0 bases and J gave up 3 bases; unmatched junction bases: 4. Germline V gene data show CDR1 as SGHNT and CDR2 as YYREEE (reference sequence). The CDR3 consists of 16 residues. This entry is derived from a study of OX40 agonist ivuxolimab in advanced cancers. Profiling relied on immunoSEQ multiplex PCR, and the TCRdb table lists in-frame clones only, not all of them. The table shows about 77,000 clones, with about 85% occurring only once. V is TRBV5-4 and J is TRBJ2-7; TRBD2 agrees at 12 bases. This sequence originates from an adult with an advanced solid tumor such as melanoma, head and neck, liver or kidney cancer. This sample comprised CD4+ or CD8+ T cells sorted from blood, obtained in a trial of the OX40 agonist ivuxolimab. CDR3 loop: CASSLGGTSGYYEQYF. CDR3 coding DNA: TGTGCCAGCAGCTTGGGGGGGACTAGCGGGTACTACGAGCAGTACTTC.